The source of this T cell receptor beta chain is a study of control samples from healthy donors and cancer patients. Data came from immunoSEQ multiplex PCR; TCRdb stores just in-frame clones and leaves some out. The sample comprises about 130,000 clones, around 93% of which are singletons, and 1.7% rests with the top ten. The receptor comes from a man between 50 and 59 years old with head and neck cancer. The sample taken for sequencing was PBMCs.

DNA for the CDR3: TGTGCCAGCAGCCATCCCGGGGGTGGTAGGCATGGCTACACCTTC. Translation gives CASSHPGGGRHGYTF. The J gene is TRBJ1-2, the V gene TRBV3-1 (or the pseudogene TRBV3-2); D perhaps matches TRBD1 (5 bases). The CDR3 is 15 amino acids. Germline V gene sequence: CDR1 LGHDT, CDR2 YNNKEL (reference sequence). V was trimmed by 3 bases and J by 6 bases, leaving 17 bases between them.